This T cell receptor beta chain emerged from a study of patients and donors after allogeneic stem cell transplantation. There are 16 residues in the CDR3. Germline lookup yields CDR1 SGHRS and CDR2 YFSETQ. Trimming stripped 1 base from V and 5 bases from J, with 19 bases between. TCRdb redid the calling of the RT-PCR reads with MiXCR, one entry per CDR3 protein. The sample includes about 960,000 distinct CDR3 sequences, 15% to 20% of them seen just once. The material sequenced was blood, either unsorted or a sorted T cell fraction (not recorded which). V and J are TRBV5-1 and TRBJ2-7; tentative D call: TRBD2 (6 bases). The sequence came from a human donor who was either an allogeneic HSCT recipient or a stem cell or donor lymphocyte infusion donor (not recorded which). It is not recorded whose cells these are; they may come from a transplant donor. Written as DNA, the CDR3 is TGCGCCAGCAGCTTGAGTGGGACTCTAGATCGTCACGAGCAGTACTTC. Protein sequence: CASSLSGTLDRHEQYF. The full variable domain, in which reference TRBV5-1 and TRBJ2-7 provide the parts outside the CDR3, is KAGVTQTPRYLIKTRGQQVTLSCSPISGHRSVSWYQQTPGQGLQFLFEYFSETQRNKGNFPGRFSGRQFSNSRSEMNVSTLELGDSALYLCASSLSGTLDRHEQYFGPGTRLTVT.